The clone carrying this T cell receptor (beta chain) has just a few counts. Its target is not known. The sample originates from a study of identical twins. Addition of a universal primer site occurred through template switching, and cDNA carried unique molecular identifiers. TCRdb re-called the 5' RACE reads with MiXCR, one entry per CDR3 protein. Here the sample spans some 660,000 distinct CDR3 sequences, around 8.3% being singletons. Germline CDR1 ENHRY, CDR2 SYGVKD. V shed 8 bases and J 7 bases; nucleotides not matched to a gene: 11. The CDR3 spans 13 residues. Overall study results and limits: Sequences that were out-of-frame, alpha and twin-shared displayed an excess of low generation probability. Reduced insertions were recorded for abundant cord blood beta clonotypes, with no such pattern in memory repertoires. Twins' surplus sharing was weaker for beta out-of-frame sequences.

These sequences were also reported in another study, on yellow fever vaccine responses in identical twins.

The sequence came from a woman aged 18 to 35 in good health. The chain is built from TRBV10-3 and TRBJ2-7, with 7 bases fitting TRBD2. The sequencing sample was made of PBMCs. This chain's CDR3 is CAICPERDGEQYF. The CDR3 DNA sequence: TGTGCCATCTGTCCGGAGCGGGACGGGGAGCAGTACTTC.